The sequence of this T cell receptor (beta chain) was determined in a study of patients and donors after allogeneic stem cell transplantation. TCRdb used MiXCR to reprocess the RT-PCR reads, holding one entry per CDR3 protein. Here the sample spans 110,000 or so distinct CDR3 sequences, 35% being singletons. Trimming cost V 4 bases and J 6 bases; bases outside gene matches: 6. CDR3 length: 14 residues. Germline V gene data show CDR1 as LGHDT and CDR2 as YNNKEL (reference sequence). This clonotype occurred a few times. The clonotype originates from a human donor who was either an allogeneic HSCT recipient or a stem cell or donor lymphocyte infusion donor (not recorded which). It is not recorded whose cells these are; they may come from a transplant donor. The sequencing sample was made of blood, either unsorted or a sorted T cell fraction (not recorded which). The chain combines TRBV3-1 with TRBJ1-5; 7 bases match TRBD1. The CDR3 DNA sequence: TGTGCCAGCAGCCGTGACAGGGCAGGTCAGCCCCAGCATTTT. Amino acid sequence: CASSRDRAGQPQHF.